These 28 T cell receptor beta chains were all obtained from the same sample, sequenced in a study of shared clonotypes between healthy human individuals. TCRdb keeps only in-frame clones here, not all; method: immunoSEQ multiplex PCR. The sample carries 2 million to 2.5 million clones, over 85% recorded once. Material: naive CD4+ T cells from PBMCs. Regarding subset: CD45RA+ positively selected. These receptors all come from a man younger than 30 in good health. Some clones in this sample may be carry-over from other donors' samples.

V usage is TRBV5-1 and J usage is TRBJ2-3; maybe TRBD1 (6 bases). The germline V and J ends were trimmed by 3 bases and 5 bases, with 10 bases remaining between them. There are 13 residues in the CDR3. Germline V lookup: CDR1 SGHRS, CDR2 YFSETQ. Here the CDR3 reads CASSYVQGDTQYF. CDR3 bases: TGCGCCAGCAGCTATGTACAGGGAGATACGCAGTATTTT. Complete variable domain (other parts from reference TRBV5-1 and TRBJ2-3): KAGVTQTPRYLIKTRGQQVTLSCSPISGHRSVSWYQQTPGQGLQFLFEYFSETQRNKGNFPGRFSGRQFSNSRSEMNVSTLELGDSALYLCASSYVQGDTQYFGPGTRLTVL.

This chain joins TRBV6-5 and TRBJ2-3; possibly TRBD1 or TRBD2 for D (6 bases each). The V and J ends lost 5 bases and 7 bases respectively, with 16 bases between them. The germline gives CDR1 MNHEY, CDR2 SVGAGI. This CDR3 comprises 14 residues. The CDR3 nucleotides are TGTGCCAGCAGTGTCAACCGGAGGGGGAATACGCAGTATTTT. Protein sequence: CASSVNRRGNTQYF.

The CDR3 region is CASSLGPTQETQYF. CDR3 DNA sequence: TGTGCCAGCAGCTTAGGGCCGACGCAAGAGACCCAGTACTTC. The V and J genes are TRBV11-2 and TRBJ2-5, with D unresolved. CDR3 length: 14 amino acids. Germline V gene sequence: CDR1 SGHAT, CDR2 FQNNGV. Deletions cut 1 base from V and 2 bases from J, with 8 bases between.

The gene calls are TRBV5-1 and TRBJ2-3; weak D call: TRBD1 (7 bases). CDR1 and CDR2 (germline): SGHRS, YFSETQ. V was cut by 4 bases and J by 2 bases, with 23 bases left in between. The CDR3 consists of 18 residues. As DNA, the CDR3 is TGCGCCAGCAGCCGTCTCGGGGGCTCGGGGACAGTCACAGATACGCAGTATTTT. Residues: CASSRLGGSGTVTDTQYF.

With respect to this clone: No DNA is shown, since the ends of the CDR3 on it are uncertain; the CDR3 is the one TCRdb lists. J is TRBJ1-5 and V is TRBV12-2; the table calls TRBD1, which could not be checked here. TRBV12-2 is a pseudogene. The CDR3 is 16 residues long, counting both termini. CDR3 protein: CASRFGQGARNQPQHF.

This clone was detected only once. The chain carries TRBV29-1 and TRBJ2-1; 9 nucleotides align to TRBD1. Per germline, CDR1 SQVTM and CDR2 ANQGSEA. The CDR3 is made up of 13 amino acids. V lost 7 bases and J lost 8; bases outside the gene matches: 9. CDR3: CSARDRAIDEQFF. DNA for the CDR3: TGCAGCGCCCGGGACAGGGCTATCGATGAGCAGTTCTTC.

The V call is TRBV28, the J call TRBJ1-1; 9 bases are a match to TRBD1. The CDR3 has 17 residues. J was trimmed by 4 bases and V by 6 bases; bases with no gene match: 15. Germline V gives CDR1 MDHEN, CDR2 SYDVKM. CDR3 coding DNA: TGTGCCAGCAGCCGCCTTTCCGGGACAGGGAGTACCACTGAAGCTTTCTTT. The encoded protein is CASSRLSGTGSTTEAFF.

This chain joins TRBV14 and TRBJ2-3; 9 positions agree with TRBD1. Trimming removed 3 bases from V and 4 bases from J; junction bases left unmatched: 5. This CDR3 region has 15 residues. CDR1 is SGHDN, CDR2 FVKESK, per germline. The CDR3 here is CASSHRDRVADTQYF. CDR3 in DNA: TGTGCCAGCAGCCACCGGGACAGGGTGGCAGATACGCAGTATTTT.

The chain is built from TRBV7-2 and TRBJ2-1; TRBD2 matches at 9 bases. This CDR3 is 15 amino acids long. V lost 5 bases to trimming and J lost 6 bases; unmatched junction nucleotides: 8. CDR1 and CDR2 from the germline V gene are SGHTA and FQGNSA. CDR3 residues: CASSQIAGVGNEQFF. The DNA of the CDR3 is TGTGCCAGCAGCCAAATAGCGGGAGTTGGCAATGAGCAGTTCTTC.

This chain links TRBV5-1 with TRBJ2-7, with D tentatively TRBD1 or TRBD2 (6 bases each). This CDR3 is 16 amino acids long. The ends were cut back, 5 bases at V and 7 bases at J, with 25 bases in the middle. Germline values: CDR1 SGHRS, CDR2 YFSETQ. CDR3 DNA: TGCGCCAGCAGTCTTGGCATCGGGGGCCCGAGGGGTGAGCAGTACTTC. It translates to CASSLGIGGPRGEQYF.

The chain is built from TRBV9 and TRBJ2-3; TRBD1 matches 8 bases. The CDR3 extends over 15 amino acids. The V and J ends lost 4 bases and 0 bases, in that order; junction bases with no gene match: 4. Germline V gives CDR1 SGDLS, CDR2 YYNGEE. The CDR3 region is CASSPRTGSTDTQYF. As DNA, the CDR3 is TGTGCCAGCAGCCCTCGGACAGGGAGCACAGATACGCAGTATTTT.

Only one count was recorded for this clone. This chain connects TRBV4-1 to TRBJ2-7; no clear D gene. CDR1 is MGHRA and CDR2 is YSYEKL in the germline V gene. Trimming pared 4 bases from V and 4 bases from J, leaving 11 bases between. This CDR3 has 13 residues. The CDR3 nucleotides are TGCGCCAGCAGCCCTCCCGCCCGGTACGAGCAGTACTTC. It specifies CASSPPARYEQYF.

The genes are TRBV7-2 and TRBJ1-1; 7 nucleotides match TRBD1. V was pared by 1 base and J by 3 bases, with 5 bases of the junction left unmatched. This CDR3 comprises 15 residues. Germline V gives CDR1 SGHTA, CDR2 FQGNSA. CDR3 coding DNA: TGTGCCAGCAGCTTAGGGAACACAGGGGACACTGAAGCTTTCTTT. This encodes CASSLGNTGDTEAFF.

This chain links TRBV7-2 with TRBJ1-2, with 11 bases aligning to TRBD1. The junction had 4 bases not matched to a gene; V was cut back by 4 bases and J by 6 bases. This CDR3 is built from 14 residues. From germline, CDR1 is SGHTA and CDR2 FQGNSA. Written as DNA, the CDR3 is TGTGCCAGCAGCTGGGACAGGGGGAGGGATGGCTACACCTTC. Amino acid sequence: CASSWDRGRDGYTF. Combining the CDR3 with reference TRBV7-2 and TRBJ1-2 gives the whole variable domain GAGVSQSPSNKVTEKGKDVELRCDPISGHTALYWYRQSLGQGLEFLIYFQGNSAPDKSGLPSDRFSAERTGGSVSTLTIQRTQQEDSAVYLCASSWDRGRDGYTFGSGTRLTVV.

The rearrangement joins TRBV18 to TRBJ1-1, with unresolved D. Germline V CDR1 and CDR2: KGHSH, LQKENI. This CDR3 has 15 amino acids. With 1 base removed from V and 2 bases from J, the gap between germline ends came to 11 bases. The CDR3, as DNA: TGTGCCAGCTCACCACTCCAGGAGCGCAACACTGAAGCTTTCTTT. This gives the protein CASSPLQERNTEAFF.

As for this clone: At one of its ends the junction is not consistent with the germline gene, which may arise from a read error. The J gene is TRBJ2-1, the V gene TRBV9; D unclear. Germline assignment: CDR1 SGDLS and CDR2 YYNGEE. This CDR3 is 15 amino acids long. The DNA for the CDR3 is TGTGCCAGCAGCGTAGAAGGCGCCTCCCACAATGAGCAGTTCTTC. Translation: CASSVEGASHNEQFF. The full variable domain, in which reference TRBV9 and TRBJ2-1 provide the parts outside the CDR3, is DSGVTQTPKHLITATGQRVTLRCSPRSGDLSVYWYQQSLDQGLQFLIQYYNGEERAKGNILERFSAQQFPDLHSELNLSSLELGDSALYFCASSVEGASHNEQFFGPGTRLTVL.

The chain couples TRBV19 to TRBJ2-3, with D unresolved. The CDR3 spans 14 residues. V was trimmed by 1 base and J by 6 bases, leaving 11 bases between them. Germline CDR1 and CDR2: LNHDA and SQIVND (reference sequence). As DNA, the CDR3 is TGTGCCAGTAGTATAGGGAATTCTAAGGATACGCAGTATTTT. It yields the protein CASSIGNSKDTQYF.

V usage is TRBV11-2 and J usage is TRBJ2-2, with D uncertain. This CDR3 is 16 amino acids long. Per germline, CDR1 SGHAT and CDR2 FQNNGV. Deletions cut 2 bases from V and 0 bases from J, with 10 bases between. As DNA, the CDR3 is TGTGCCAGCAGCTTATTTAGCTCCGCGAACACCGGGGAGCTGTTTTTT. Amino acids: CASSLFSSANTGELFF.

J is TRBJ2-3 and V is TRBV6-6; TRBD2 might be the D (5 bases). The ends were cut back, 5 bases at V and 6 bases at J, with 15 bases in the middle. Germline-derived CDR1 and CDR2 are MNHNY and SVGAGI (reference sequence). This CDR3 spans 14 amino acids. Here the CDR3 DNA reads TGTGCCAGCAGTCCCGGACTCCCGGGGGATACGCAGTATTTT. Its protein product is CASSPGLPGDTQYF.

V gene TRBV5-1 combines with J gene TRBJ2-2; TRBD1 is a possible D gene (6 bases). Germline V gene sequence: CDR1 SGHRS, CDR2 YFSETQ. Trimming shortened V by 2 bases and J by 6 bases, and 8 bases separated the two germline ends. This CDR3 region has 13 residues. The CDR3 is CASSFGQSGELFF. The CDR3, as DNA: TGCGCCAGCAGCTTCGGACAGTCCGGGGAGCTGTTTTTT.

A word on this clone: Within the sample, other DNA sequences also encode this same CDR3. The chain carries TRBV9 and TRBJ2-1; unclear D gene. The V gene lost 1 base and the J gene lost 0 bases, with 5 bases spanning the gap. Germline assignment: CDR1 SGDLS and CDR2 YYNGEE. This CDR3 is 14 amino acids long. The CDR3 sequence: CASSVTSSYNEQFF. The CDR3 bases are TGTGCCAGCAGCGTAACAAGCTCCTACAATGAGCAGTTCTTC.

The rearrangement joins TRBV5-6 to TRBJ1-3; no clear D. V lost 0 bases, J lost 5 bases, and 3 bases lay in between. CDR3 length: 12 amino acids. Germline V gene lookup returns CDR1 SGHDT and CDR2 YYEEEE. The CDR3 DNA is TGTGCCAGCAGCTTGGGAAGAAACACCATATATTTT. Translation: CASSLGRNTIYF. Looking up the rest from reference TRBV5-6 and TRBJ1-3 gives the full variable domain: DAGVTQSPTHLIKTRGQQVTLRCSPKSGHDTVSWYQQALGQGPQFIFQYYEEEERQRGNFPDRFSGHQFPNYSSELNVNALLLGDSALYLCASSLGRNTIYFGEGSWLTVV.

In regard to this clone: Other nucleotide sequences in the sample specify the same CDR3. The chain employs TRBV27 and TRBJ1-2; tentative D call: TRBD1 (6 bases). V was clipped by 4 bases and J by 4 bases, with 10 bases between them. CDR3 length: 13 amino acids. The germline CDR1 and CDR2 sequences are MNHEY and SMNVEV (reference sequence). CDR3 bases: TGTGCCAGCAGTTCCAGGGGAGGCTATGGCTACACCTTC. Its translation: CASSSRGGYGYTF.

V gene TRBV5-4 combines with J gene TRBJ2-3; TRBD2 matches at 7 bases. The CDR3 covers 15 residues. V was clipped by 2 bases and J by 1 base; unmatched bases: 4. Germline V gene lookup returns CDR1 SGHNT and CDR2 YYREEE (reference sequence). The CDR3 loop reads CASSFGGRGTDTQYF. The CDR3, as DNA: TGTGCCAGCAGCTTCGGCGGGAGAGGCACAGATACGCAGTATTTT.

The chain couples TRBV7-2 to TRBJ1-1, with D tentatively TRBD1 (5 bases). Trimming stripped 4 bases from V and 1 base from J, with 13 bases between. In germline, CDR1 is SGHTA, CDR2 FQGNSA. The CDR3 spans 15 residues. The CDR3 sequence is CASSWSLGGNTEAFF. DNA of the CDR3: TGTGCCAGCAGCTGGTCCTTGGGGGGGAACACTGAAGCTTTCTTT.

V usage is TRBV6-6 and J usage is TRBJ1-5; possible D gene TRBD1, 6 bases. Germline V lookup: CDR1 MNHNY, CDR2 SVGAGI (reference sequence). The CDR3 extends over 14 amino acids. V was shortened by 10 bases and J by 0 bases, with 13 bases between the two germline ends. CDR3 nucleotides: TGTGCCACCCAACAGGGCTATAGCAATCAGCCCCAGCATTTT. Translated: CATQQGYSNQPQHF.

This clone was observed a handful of times. The rearrangement uses TRBV5-8 and TRBJ1-2, with TRBD1 as a possible D gene (6 bases). CDR1 SGHTS and CDR2 YDEGEE come from the germline V gene. The CDR3 is 15 residues long. V was pared by 2 bases and J by 5 bases, with 16 bases between. The CDR3 DNA reads as TGTGCCAGCAGCTTTGGGGGGCGGTACCAGTATGGCTACACCTTC. It specifies CASSFGGRYQYGYTF. The entire variable domain, with the rest obtained from reference TRBV5-8 and TRBJ1-2, is as follows: EAGVTQSPTHLIKTRGQQATLRCSPISGHTSVYWYQQALGLGLQFLLWYDEGEERNRGNFPPRFSGRQFPNYSSELNVNALELEDSALYLCASSFGGRYQYGYTFGSGTRLTVV.

The chain carries TRBV2 and TRBJ1-6, with D maybe TRBD1 (5 bases). Trimming left V 5 bases short and J 6 bases short, with 14 bases between. Germline loops: CDR1 SNHLY, CDR2 FYNNEI. The CDR3 has 15 residues. Written as DNA, the CDR3 is TGTGCCAGCAGTTCAGAGGGACGGTTTAATTCACCCCTCCACTTT. Protein: CASSSEGRFNSPLHF.